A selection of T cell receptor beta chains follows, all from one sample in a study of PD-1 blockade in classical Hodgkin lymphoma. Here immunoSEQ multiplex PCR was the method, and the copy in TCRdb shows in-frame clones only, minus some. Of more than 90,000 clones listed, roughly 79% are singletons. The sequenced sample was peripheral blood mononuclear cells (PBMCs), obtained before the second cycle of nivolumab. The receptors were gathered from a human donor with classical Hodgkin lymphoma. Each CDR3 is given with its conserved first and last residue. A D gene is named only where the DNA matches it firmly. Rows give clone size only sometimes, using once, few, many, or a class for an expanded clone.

CDR3: CASSRLAGGSSYNEQFF
DNA: TGTGCCAGCTCGCGTTTGGCGGGTGGGAGCTCCTACAATGAGCAGTTCTTC
V: TRBV18
J: TRBJ2-1
length: 17
D: NA
size: NA

CDR3: CASSFRLAGAYGELFF
DNA: TGTGCCAGCAGTTTTCGACTAGCGGGAGCATACGGGGAGCTGTTTTTT
V: TRBV27
J: TRBJ2-2
length: 16
D: TRBD2
size: NA

CDR3: CASSPTGRDRENTQYF
DNA: TGTGCCAGCAGCCCTACGGGCCGGGACAGGGAGAATACGCAGTATTTT
V: TRBV9
J: TRBJ2-3
length: 16
D: TRBD1
size: NA

CDR3: CASRDRNTEAFF
DNA: TGTGCCAGTAGGGACAGGAACACTGAAGCTTTCTTT
V: TRBV19
J: TRBJ1-1
length: 12
D: NA
size: few

CDR3: CASSREAGEAFF
DNA: TGTGCCAGCAGCCGGGAGGCGGGTGAAGCTTTCTTT
V: TRBV5-4
J: TRBJ1-1
length: 12
D: NA
size: NA

CDR3: CASSLGGWTEAFF
DNA: TGTGCCAGCAGTTTAGGGGGATGGACTGAAGCTTTCTTT
V: TRBV27
J: TRBJ1-1
length: 13
D: NA
size: few

CDR3: CASSQAFLVETQYF
DNA: TGTGCCAGCAGCCAAGCCTTTTTAGTGGAGACCCAGTACTTC
V: TRBV14
J: TRBJ2-5
length: 14
D: NA
size: NA

CDR3: CASSQGLTSALKNEQFF
DNA: TGTGCCAGCAGCCAAGGTCTGACTAGCGCCTTAAAAAATGAGCAGTTCTTC
V: TRBV4-2
J: TRBJ2-1
length: 17
D: TRBD2
size: few

CDR3: CASSQGPRIVNEQYF
DNA: TGCGCCAGCAGCCAAGGGCCCAGGATAGTCAACGAGCAGTACTTC
V: TRBV4-1
J: TRBJ2-7
length: 15
D: NA
size: NA

CDR3: CASSYSGGSTTDTQYF
DNA: TGTGCCAGCAGTTACTCTGGCGGGAGTACCACAGATACGCAGTATTTT
V: TRBV6-5
J: TRBJ2-3
length: 16
D: TRBD2
size: NA

CDR3: CASSYRGAGANEKLFF
DNA: TGTGCCAGCAGTTACCGGGGGGCGGGAGCTAATGAAAAACTGTTTTTT
V: TRBV6-5
J: TRBJ1-4
length: 16
D: NA
size: NA

CDR3: CASKPGGGGYTF
DNA: TGCGCCAGCAAACCCGGCGGAGGAGGCTACACCTTC
V: TRBV10-2
J: TRBJ1-2
length: 12
D: NA
size: NA

CDR3: CASSLDGRAGANVLTF
DNA: TGCGCCAGCAGCTTGGACGGGAGAGCTGGGGCCAACGTCCTGACTTTC
V: TRBV5-1
J: TRBJ2-6
length: 16
D: NA
size: NA

CDR3: CASSPQARAGTGNTGELFF
DNA: TGTGCCAGCAGCCCCCAGGCCAGGGCAGGGACAGGGAACACCGGGGAGCTGTTTTTT
V: TRBV7-2
J: TRBJ2-2
length: 19
D: TRBD1
size: once

CDR3: CASRDGSSGNTIYF
DNA: TGTGCCAGCCGCGACGGCTCCTCTGGAAACACCATATATTTT
V: TRBV27
J: TRBJ1-3
length: 14
D: NA
size: NA

CDR3: CASMSPARYEQYF
DNA: TGTGCCAGCATGTCCCCGGCGAGGTACGAGCAGTACTTC
V: TRBV28
J: TRBJ2-7
length: 13
D: NA
size: NA

CDR3: CASSGLPPRRVTGELFF
DNA: TGTGCCAGTAGCGGTCTCCCCCCCCGGCGGGTCACCGGGGAGCTGTTTTTT
V: TRBV19
J: TRBJ2-2
length: 17
D: NA
size: NA

CDR3: CASSTSGAQETQYF
DNA: TGTGCCAGTAGTACCTCAGGGGCGCAAGAGACCCAGTACTTC
V: TRBV19
J: TRBJ2-5
length: 14
D: NA
size: NA

CDR3: CASSFQAQGARGYTF
DNA: TGTGCCAGCAGTTTTCAAGCTCAGGGGGCGCGTGGCTACACCTTC
V: TRBV28
J: TRBJ1-2
length: 15
D: TRBD1
size: NA

CDR3: CSVDVQYNEQFF
DNA: TGCAGCGTTGACGTCCAGTACAATGAGCAGTTCTTC
V: TRBV29-1
J: TRBJ2-1
length: 12
D: NA
size: NA

CDR3: CAISESTSNEQFF
DNA: TGTGCCATCAGTGAGTCGACTAGCAATGAGCAGTTCTTC
V: TRBV10-3
J: TRBJ2-1
length: 13
D: NA
size: NA

CDR3: CASSQEGGATSDTQYF
DNA: TGCGCCAGCAGCCAAGAAGGAGGTGCCACCTCAGATACGCAGTATTTT
V: TRBV4-3
J: TRBJ2-3
length: 16
D: NA
size: NA

CDR3: CASGALGVGSQPQHF
DNA: TGTGCCAGCGGGGCTTTAGGGGTCGGGAGTCAGCCCCAGCATTTT
V: TRBV6-5
J: TRBJ1-5
length: 15
D: NA
size: NA

CDR3: CACARSSYNEQFF
DNA: TGTGCCTGCGCCAGAAGCTCCTACAATGAGCAGTTCTTC
V: TRBV30
J: TRBJ2-1
length: 13
D: NA
size: few

CDR3: CASSIPSAGAGTGELFF
DNA: TGTGCCAGTAGTATACCTTCTGCGGGAGCGGGGACCGGGGAGCTGTTTTTT
V: TRBV19
J: TRBJ2-2
length: 17
D: TRBD2
size: NA

CDR3: CASSLGFEQFF
DNA: TGTGCCAGCAGCTTAGGATTTGAGCAGTTCTTC
V: TRBV7-2
J: TRBJ2-1
length: 11
D: NA
size: NA

CDR3: CASSMEASGRNGEQFF
DNA: TGCGCCAGCAGCATGGAGGCTAGCGGGAGGAACGGTGAGCAGTTCTTC
V: TRBV5-1
J: TRBJ2-1
length: 16
D: TRBD2
size: NA

CDR3: CAISRSGLPYEQYF
DNA: TGTGCCATCTCGAGGTCAGGCCTCCCATACGAGCAGTACTTC
V: TRBV28
J: TRBJ2-7
length: 14
D: NA
size: NA

CDR3: CASSLRGGAGANVLTF
DNA: TGTGCCAGCAGTTTAAGGGGAGGGGCTGGGGCCAACGTCCTGACTTTC
V: TRBV27
J: TRBJ2-6
length: 16
D: TRBD2
size: once

CDR3: CASSFSRTDTQYF
DNA: TGCGCCAGCAGCTTTTCCCGCACAGATACGCAGTATTTT
V: TRBV5-1
J: TRBJ2-3
length: 13
D: NA
size: once

CDR3: CASSATGNTGELFF
DNA: TGTGCCAGCAGCGCAACAGGGAACACCGGGGAGCTGTTTTTT
V: TRBV7-2
J: TRBJ2-2
length: 14
D: NA
size: NA

CDR3: CASSLERVGELFF
DNA: TGTGCCAGCAGCTTAGAAAGGGTCGGGGAGCTGTTTTTT
V: TRBV11-3
J: TRBJ2-2
length: 13
D: NA
size: NA

CDR3: CASSLRWRETQYF
DNA: TGTGCCAGCAGTTTGCGTTGGAGGGAGACCCAGTACTTC
V: TRBV27
J: TRBJ2-5
length: 13
D: NA
size: NA

CDR3: CASSEGTGGQPQHF
DNA: TGTGCCAGCAGTGAAGGGACAGGGGGACAGCCCCAGCATTTT
V: TRBV6-1
J: TRBJ1-5
length: 14
D: TRBD1
size: NA

CDR3: CASRLEGLLYEQYF
DNA: TGTGCCAGCCGACTGGAGGGCCTTCTGTACGAGCAGTACTTC
V: TRBV2
J: TRBJ2-7
length: 14
D: NA
size: many

CDR3: CASSLAGSYGYTF
DNA: TGTGCCAGCAGCTTAGCAGGAAGCTATGGCTACACCTTC
V: TRBV7-9
J: TRBJ1-2
length: 13
D: NA
size: NA

CDR3: CASSRRQGTYEQYF
DNA: TGTGCCAGCAGCCGACGACAGGGAACCTACGAGCAGTACTTC
V: TRBV5-4
J: TRBJ2-7
length: 14
D: TRBD1
size: NA

CDR3: CASRIRANTEAFF
DNA: TGTGCCAGCAGAATCAGGGCGAACACTGAAGCTTTCTTT
V: TRBV7-9
J: TRBJ1-1
length: 13
D: NA
size: NA

CDR3: CAWSVGDSSQPQHF
DNA: TGTGCCTGGAGTGTGGGGGACAGCTCTCAGCCCCAGCATTTT
V: TRBV30
J: TRBJ1-5
length: 14
D: TRBD1
size: NA

CDR3: CASSLVLDAESSYEQYF
DNA: TGCGCCAGCAGCTTGGTGCTCGACGCTGAGAGTTCCTACGAGCAGTACTTC
V: TRBV5-1
J: TRBJ2-7
length: 17
D: NA
size: NA

CDR3: CASSDFPDAEAFF
DNA: TGTGCCAGCAGTGATTTCCCGGACGCTGAAGCTTTCTTT
V: TRBV2
J: TRBJ1-1
length: 13
D: NA
size: NA

CDR3: CASSPRGQGDYGYTF
DNA: TGTGCCAGCAGCCCCCGGGGGCAGGGCGACTATGGCTACACCTTC
V: TRBV5-4
J: TRBJ1-2
length: 15
D: NA
size: NA

CDR3: CASSVEDWRSGNTIYF
DNA: TGTGCCAGCAGCGTAGAGGACTGGAGGTCCGGAAACACCATATATTTT
V: TRBV9
J: TRBJ1-3
length: 16
D: NA
size: few

CDR3: CATSERQRVLPQHF
DNA: TGTGCCACCAGCGAGAGACAAAGGGTTTTGCCCCAGCATTTT
V: TRBV15
J: TRBJ1-5
length: 14
D: NA
size: many

CDR3: CASSSQGSGDTGELFF
DNA: TGCGCCAGCAGCTCACAGGGGTCTGGCGACACCGGGGAGCTGTTTTTT
V: TRBV5-1
J: TRBJ2-2
length: 16
D: TRBD1
size: NA

CDR3: CASSPWGAGGANVLTF
DNA: TGTGCCAGCAGCCCGTGGGGGGCTGGTGGGGCCAACGTCCTGACTTTC
V: TRBV28
J: TRBJ2-6
length: 16
D: NA
size: NA

CDR3: CASSIGPQGTDTQYF
DNA: TGTGCCAGTAGTATCGGCCCTCAGGGCACAGATACGCAGTATTTT
V: TRBV19
J: TRBJ2-3
length: 15
D: NA
size: NA

CDR3: CASSEILAGSTPNMSYEQYF
DNA: TGTGCCAGCAGTGAGATACTAGCGGGATCTACACCAAACATGTCCTACGAGCAGTACTTC
V: TRBV2
J: TRBJ2-7
length: 20
D: TRBD2
size: NA

CDR3: CAWRQGGGGRSINYGYTF
DNA: TGTGCCTGGAGGCAGGGAGGGGGGGGACGATCAATAAACTATGGCTACACCTTC
V: TRBV30
J: TRBJ1-2
length: 18
D: NA
size: NA

CDR3: CASRRTGGNLNTEAFF
DNA: TGTGCCAGTAGAAGGACAGGGGGAAATCTGAACACTGAAGCTTTCTTT
V: TRBV19
J: TRBJ1-1
length: 16
D: TRBD1
size: few

CDR3: CAISETQGATGYTF
DNA: TGTGCCATCAGTGAGACCCAGGGGGCGACTGGCTACACCTTC
V: TRBV10-3
J: TRBJ1-2
length: 14
D: TRBD1
size: NA

CDR3: CASSLWTGGTEAFF
DNA: TGTGCCAGCAGCTTATGGACAGGGGGCACTGAAGCTTTCTTT
V: TRBV11-1
J: TRBJ1-1
length: 14
D: TRBD1
size: NA

CDR3: CASSPRDSQETQYF
DNA: TGCGCCAGCAGCCCTCGGGACAGCCAAGAGACCCAGTACTTC
V: TRBV5-1
J: TRBJ2-5
length: 14
D: TRBD1
size: NA

CDR3: CASSQGGAWADTQYF
DNA: TGCGCCAGCAGCCAAGGAGGGGCGTGGGCAGATACGCAGTATTTT
V: TRBV4-3
J: TRBJ2-3
length: 15
D: NA
size: once

CDR3: CASSFSGSGELFF
DNA: TGTGCCAGCAGCTTCTCAGGGTCCGGGGAGCTGTTTTTT
V: TRBV7-2
J: TRBJ2-2
length: 13
D: NA
size: NA

CDR3: CASRRDSYTEAFF
DNA: TGTGCCAGCAGGCGCGACAGTTACACTGAAGCTTTCTTT
V: TRBV6-5
J: TRBJ1-1
length: 13
D: NA
size: NA

CDR3: CASSYLAGNSYEQYF
DNA: TGTGCCAGTAGTTACCTAGCGGGGAATTCCTACGAGCAGTACTTC
V: TRBV19
J: TRBJ2-7
length: 15
D: TRBD2
size: NA

CDR3: CASSRRHPDYEQYF
DNA: TGTGCCAGTAGTCGTCGCCACCCTGACTACGAGCAGTACTTC
V: TRBV19
J: TRBJ2-7
length: 14
D: NA
size: NA

CDR3: CASRRLAGAKLGNEQYF
DNA: TGTGCCAGCAGGAGACTAGCGGGAGCCAAACTGGGAAACGAGCAGTACTTC
V: TRBV7-2
J: TRBJ2-7
length: 17
D: TRBD2
size: NA

CDR3: CAISESGGTTDTQYF
DNA: TGTGCCATCAGTGAGTCGGGGGGCACCACAGATACGCAGTATTTT
V: TRBV10-3
J: TRBJ2-3
length: 15
D: NA
size: NA